These 17 T cell receptor beta chains were all obtained from the same sample, sequenced in a study of blood T cells in healthy people across ages. The authors ran a second PCR of 7 to 11 cycles using a sample-barcoded 5' primer and a J-beta primer mix. A single record per CDR3 protein comes from TCRdb applying MiXCR to the 5' RACE reads. The repertoire consists of 700,000 or so distinct CDR3 sequences, with around 43% occurring once and the leading ten covering approximately 31%. Sequencing was performed on blood. These receptors were obtained from an elderly man in good health.

This clonotype appeared many times. The rearrangement joins TRBV6-2 or TRBV6-3 to TRBJ1-6, with a possible D match to TRBD1 (5 bases). CDR1 and CDR2 (germline): MNHEY, SVGEGT. The CDR3 is made up of 14 amino acids. With 6 bases removed from V and 11 bases from J, the gap between germline ends came to 17 bases. CDR3 coding DNA: TGTGCCAGCAGCCCCGGGACTCCTAACCCACCCCTCCACTTT. Its translation: CASSPGTPNPPLHF.

This clonotype was found a few times. The chain is built from TRBV28 and TRBJ2-2, with 9 positions matching TRBD1. The CDR3 contains 14 residues. Losses at the gene ends were 6 bases for V and 5 bases for J; bases not matched to a gene: 4. The V gene's germline CDR1 is MDHEN and CDR2 SYDVKM. Here the CDR3 DNA reads TGTGCCAGCAGAGGGACAGGGAGGACCGGGGAGCTGTTTTTT. It specifies CASRGTGRTGELFF. The entire variable domain, with the rest obtained from reference TRBV28 and TRBJ2-2, is as follows: DVKVTQSSRYLVKRTGEKVFLECVQDMDHENMFWYRQDPGLGLRLIYFSYDVKMKEKGDIPEGYSVSREKKERFSLILESASTNQTSMYLCASRGTGRTGELFFGEGSRLTVL.

Remarks on this clonotype: A much more abundant neighbour one base away suggests this may be a read error. The gene calls are TRBV13 and TRBJ2-4; 9 positions match TRBD2. The J call may be faulty, since TRBJ2-7 better matches the DNA end. The germline CDR1 and CDR2 sequences are PRHDT and FYEKMQ (reference sequence). This CDR3 spans 15 amino acids. The CDR3 loop is CASSAGGESIYEQYF. The CDR3 region has the DNA TGTGCCAGCAGTGCGGGGGGGGAATCCATCTACGAGCAGTACTTC.

The V and J genes are TRBV6-5 and TRBJ2-2; tentatively, D is TRBD1 (6 bases). V shed 4 bases and J shed 7 bases, with 10 bases lying between them. The CDR3 runs to 13 residues. Germline V gene sequence: CDR1 MNHEY, CDR2 SVGAGI. The CDR3 here is CASSSAGVGELFF. CDR3 bases: TGTGCCAGCAGTTCTGCAGGGGTCGGGGAGCTGTTTTTT.

This chain joins TRBV15 and TRBJ2-5; 8 nucleotides match TRBD1. Trimming removed 2 bases from V and 5 bases from J; junction bases left unmatched: 7. The CDR3 covers 15 residues. Germline CDR1 and CDR2: LNHNV and YYDKDF (reference sequence). The CDR3, as DNA: TGTGCCACCAGCAGAACTGCAGGGGGCGCGGAGACCCAGTACTTC. Amino acids: CATSRTAGGAETQYF.

The chain joins TRBV29-1 to TRBJ2-5, with D possibly TRBD1 on 5 matching bases. Per germline, CDR1 SQVTM and CDR2 ANQGSEA. The V gene lost 4 bases and the J gene lost 11 bases, with 14 bases spanning the gap. The CDR3 sequence is 11 residues long. CDR3 loop: CSVGQDKEQYF. In DNA, the CDR3 is TGCAGCGTTGGCCAGGACAAGGAGCAGTACTTC.

The V gene is TRBV24-1, the J gene TRBJ2-1, with 8 positions matching TRBD2. CDR1 and CDR2 (germline): KGHDR, SFDVKD. V was clipped by 3 bases and J by 5 bases; unmatched bases: 8. The CDR3 covers 16 residues. CDR3 bases: TGTGCCACCAGTGATCAAAGCGGGAGTTCCCACAATGAGCAGTTCTTC. Protein sequence: CATSDQSGSSHNEQFF.

In nucleotides, the CDR3 is TGTGCCACCGGGGACGGACCGGGACAGGGGGACAATGAGCAGTTCTTC. This sequence encodes CATGDGPGQGDNEQFF. The genes are TRBV6-1 and TRBJ2-1; 11 nucleotides align to TRBD1. The CDR3 has 16 amino acids. CDR1 is MNHNS and CDR2 is SASEGT in the germline V gene. After removal of 10 bases from V and 5 bases from J, the junction contained 13 bases not matched to a gene.

This clonotype was counted a few times. The rearrangement uses TRBV20-1 and TRBJ2-3; 10 nucleotides agree with TRBD2. This CDR3 comprises 14 residues. Germline loops: CDR1 DFQATT, CDR2 SNEGSKA (reference sequence). V lost 2 bases, J lost 5 bases, and 4 bases stayed unmatched. The CDR3 loop reads CSARLASGGDTQYF. The DNA for the CDR3 is TGCAGTGCTAGACTTGCTAGCGGGGGAGATACGCAGTATTTT.

This chain uses TRBV5-8 with TRBJ2-1; 14 bases agree with TRBD2. This CDR3 has 16 amino acids. Losses at the gene ends were 4 bases for V and 9 bases for J; bases not matched to a gene: 9. CDR1 and CDR2 from the germline V gene are SGHTS and YDEGEE. CDR3 in DNA: TGTGCCAGCAGCCTTTCGGGACTAGCGGGAGTCGGTGAGCAGTTCTTC. Its protein product is CASSLSGLAGVGEQFF.

This clonotype has a handful of counts. This chain connects TRBV27 to TRBJ2-5, with 9 bases identical to TRBD2. CDR3 size: 16 residues. The V gene's germline CDR1 is MNHEY and CDR2 SMNVEV (reference sequence). V lost 6 bases to trimming and J lost 4 bases; unmatched junction nucleotides: 12. CDR3 DNA: TGTGCCAGCAGCTTTGGGGGGGCGGGAGGGCCAGAGACCCAGTACTTC. Its protein is CASSFGGAGGPETQYF.

The sample holds a few counts of this clonotype. The chain is built from TRBV7-2 and TRBJ2-5; 12 bases map to TRBD2. Per the germline V gene, CDR1 is SGHTA and CDR2 is FQGNSA. CDR3 length: 17 residues. The V gene end was trimmed by 0 bases and the J gene end by 4 bases; junction bases not matched to a gene: 6. The CDR3 region has the DNA TGTGCCAGCAGCTTAGCCGGGCTAGCGGGAGGGCGAGAGACCCAGTACTTC. Translating it yields CASSLAGLAGGRETQYF.

This clonotype was seen at least ten times. The chain couples TRBV7-9 to TRBJ1-2; D is unclear. CDR3 length: 14 residues. With 2 bases removed from V and 6 bases from J, the gap between germline ends came to 13 bases. Germline V gene data show CDR1 as SEHNR and CDR2 as FQNEAQ (reference sequence). For the CDR3, the DNA is TGTGCCAGCAGCTTATTTAGTAAGGCGGATGGCTACACCTTC. Translation: CASSLFSKADGYTF.

This clonotype has ten or more counts. CDR3 sequence (DNA): TGTGCCAGCAGCCGCGACAGGGGAGGTGAAAAACTGTTTTTT. This encodes CASSRDRGGEKLFF. The chain combines TRBV7-2 with TRBJ1-4; 8 bases align to TRBD1. Germline values: CDR1 SGHTA, CDR2 FQGNSA. After removal of 5 bases from V and 7 bases from J, the junction contained 6 bases not matched to a gene. The CDR3 totals 14 residues.

This clonotype was detected a few times. The genes are TRBV12-3 or TRBV12-4 and TRBJ1-1; D not certain. The CDR3 covers 13 residues. With 4 bases removed from V and 1 base from J, the gap between germline ends came to 7 bases. CDR3 in DNA: TGTGCCAGCAGTTCCAAGACGAACACTGAAGCTTTCTTT. Translated, it gives CASSSKTNTEAFF.

This clonotype has just a few counts. This rearrangement joins TRBV7-2 to TRBJ1-1, with TRBD1 matching 10 bases. Germline V gene sequence: CDR1 SGHTA, CDR2 FQGNSA. This CDR3 has 15 amino acids. Trimming at V came to 5 bases and at J to 7 bases, leaving 10 bases not matched to a gene. The CDR3 nucleotides are TGTGCCAGCAGCCAGACGGGGACAGGGGTCATTGAAGCTTTCTTT. This encodes CASSQTGTGVIEAFF.

This clonotype was picked up one time. This could be a read error, since a much larger clone is one nucleotide away. This chain joins TRBV20-1 and TRBJ1-6; D possibly corresponds to TRBD1 (5 bases). CDR3 length: 15 residues. The germline V gene has CDR1 DFQATT and CDR2 SNEGSKA (reference sequence). Trimming took 5 bases from V and 7 from J, leaving 18 bases between them. CDR3: CSAGSLGQRNSPLHF. The CDR3 DNA is TGCAGTGCTGGGAGTTTAGGACAACGAAATTCACCCCTCCACTTT.